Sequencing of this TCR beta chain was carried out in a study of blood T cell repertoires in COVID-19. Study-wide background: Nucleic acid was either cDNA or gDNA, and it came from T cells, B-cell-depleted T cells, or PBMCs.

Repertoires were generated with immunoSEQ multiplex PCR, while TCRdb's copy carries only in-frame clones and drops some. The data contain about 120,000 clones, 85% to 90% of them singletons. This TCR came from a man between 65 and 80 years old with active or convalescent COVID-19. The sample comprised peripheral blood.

The CDR3 DNA follows: TGTGCCAGCAGTTCGATGCTATACACCGGGGAGCTGTTTTTT. Its translation is CASSSMLYTGELFF. The chain has TRBV27 and TRBJ2-2; D gene unclear. Germline CDR1 MNHEY, CDR2 SMNVEV (reference sequence). V was cut by 4 bases and J by 3 bases, with 9 bases left in between. This CDR3 is 14 amino acids long.